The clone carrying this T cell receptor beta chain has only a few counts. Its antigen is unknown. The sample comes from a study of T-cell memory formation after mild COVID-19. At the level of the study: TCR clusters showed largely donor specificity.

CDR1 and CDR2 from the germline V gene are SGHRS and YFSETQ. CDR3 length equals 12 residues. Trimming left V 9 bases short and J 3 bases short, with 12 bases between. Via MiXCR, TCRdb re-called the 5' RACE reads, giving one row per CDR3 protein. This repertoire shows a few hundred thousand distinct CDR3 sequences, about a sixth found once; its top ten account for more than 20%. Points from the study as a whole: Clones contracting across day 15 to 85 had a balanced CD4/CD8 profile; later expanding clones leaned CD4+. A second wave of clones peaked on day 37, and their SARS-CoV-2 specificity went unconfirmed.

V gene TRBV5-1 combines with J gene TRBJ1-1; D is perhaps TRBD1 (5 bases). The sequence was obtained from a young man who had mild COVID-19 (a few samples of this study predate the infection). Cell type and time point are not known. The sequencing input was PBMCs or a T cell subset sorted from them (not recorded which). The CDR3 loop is CATSQGDTEAFF. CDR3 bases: TGCGCCACCTCGCAAGGGGACACTGAAGCTTTCTTT. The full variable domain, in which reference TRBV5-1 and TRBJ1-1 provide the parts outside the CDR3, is KAGVTQTPRYLIKTRGQQVTLSCSPISGHRSVSWYQQTPGQGLQFLFEYFSETQRNKGNFPGRFSGRQFSNSRSEMNVSTLELGDSALYLCATSQGDTEAFFGQGTRLTVV.